Shown below are 21 T cell receptor beta chains from a single sample sequenced in a study of blood T cells in healthy people across ages. The use of a sample-barcoded 5' primer and a J-beta primer mix characterized a second PCR of 7 to 11 cycles. Via MiXCR, TCRdb re-called the 5' RACE reads, giving one row per CDR3 protein. The table has about 1.6 million distinct CDR3 sequences, 30% to 40% seen once. Sequencing input: blood. Source of these receptors: a woman aged 30 to 39 in good health.

In its sample, this clonotype was seen many times. One junction end does not reproduce the germline sequence, and a read error may be involved. The chain links TRBV5-1 to TRBJ2-5; 10 nucleotides line up with TRBD2. CDR1 and CDR2 (germline): SGHRS, YFSETQ. The CDR3 sequence is 16 residues long. The CDR3 sequence is CASSLGLAGAQETQYF. The CDR3 nucleotides are TGTGCCAGCAGCTTAGGGCTAGCGGGGGCCCAAGAGACCCAGTACTTC.

This clonotype was seen only a few times. The chain links TRBV3-1 to TRBJ1-5, with a possible D match to TRBD1 (5 bases). Germline V lookup: CDR1 LGHDT, CDR2 YNNKEL (reference sequence). This CDR3 comprises 17 residues. V was pared by 3 bases and J by 4 bases, with 19 bases between. The CDR3 spells CASSQRGIGAVNQPQHF. As DNA, the CDR3 is TGTGCCAGCAGCCAGAGGGGTATAGGGGCCGTAAATCAGCCCCAGCATTTT.

At least ten counts were recorded for this clonotype. V and J are TRBV3-1 and TRBJ2-5, with D uncertain. CDR3 length equals 12 residues. Looked up from germline, CDR1 is LGHDT and CDR2 is YNNKEL (reference sequence). Deletions cut 4 bases from V and 5 bases from J, with 8 bases between. As DNA, the CDR3 is TGTGCCAGCAGCCCGTCCGGGGAGACCCAGTACTTC. This codes for CASSPSGETQYF.

This clonotype has only a few counts. The rearrangement uses TRBV30 and TRBJ2-1, with TRBD1 as a possible D gene (6 bases). There are 15 residues in the CDR3. V was clipped by 4 bases and J by 3 bases, with 16 bases between them. Germline CDR1 reads GTSNPN; CDR2 reads SVGIG (reference sequence). The CDR3 DNA is TGTGCCTGGAACTTGGACAGCCACCTCTACAATGAGCAGTTCTTC. It codes for CAWNLDSHLYNEQFF.

This clonotype was seen more than once but under ten times. The rearrangement joins TRBV7-2 to TRBJ2-5; TRBD2 might be the D (5 bases). The CDR3 totals 17 residues. CDR1 is SGHTA, CDR2 FQGNSA, per germline. V shed 1 base and J shed 3 bases, with 18 bases lying between them. In nucleotides, the CDR3 is TGTGCCAGCAGCTTAGGGTCTAGCTGGGTTGCCAAAGAGACCCAGTACTTC. Its protein product is CASSLGSSWVAKETQYF.

The genes are TRBV5-1 and TRBJ2-7, with D unclear. The CDR3 loop spans 14 amino acids. CDR1 is SGHRS and CDR2 is YFSETQ in the germline V gene. V lost 0 bases, J lost 1 base, and 8 bases lay in between. The CDR3 is CASSLDDRSYEQYF. The CDR3 coding sequence is TGCGCCAGCAGCTTGGATGACCGATCCTACGAGCAGTACTTC.

This clonotype has just a few counts. V usage is TRBV27 and J usage is TRBJ1-5; D is unclear. CDR1 MNHEY and CDR2 SMNVEV come from the germline V gene (reference sequence). CDR3 length equals 17 residues. The V gene lost 2 bases and the J gene lost 0 bases, with 14 bases spanning the gap. This CDR3 reads CASSLLPKEGSNQPQHF. The CDR3 DNA reads TGTGCCAGCAGTTTACTCCCTAAGGAAGGTAGCAATCAGCCCCAGCATTTT.

This clonotype was found a few times. This rearrangement joins TRBV15 to TRBJ2-1; D might be TRBD2 (5 bases). Germline CDR1 reads LNHNV; CDR2 reads YYDKDF (reference sequence). This CDR3 region has 12 residues. The V end lost 0 bases, the J end lost 15 bases, and 12 bases lay between the germline ends. This CDR3 is CATSRERVDRFF. The CDR3 nucleotides read TGTGCCACCAGCAGAGAGAGGGTGGATCGGTTCTTC.

The chain combines TRBV5-1 with TRBJ2-1; 7 nucleotides align to TRBD2. CDR1 is SGHRS, CDR2 YFSETQ, per germline. V lost 9 bases to trimming and J lost 7 bases; unmatched junction nucleotides: 13. This CDR3 is built from 14 residues. Here the CDR3 reads CATTRVAGSNEQFF. CDR3 nucleotides: TGCGCCACCACGAGAGTAGCGGGCTCTAATGAGCAGTTCTTC.

A word on this clonotype: Compared with germline, one end of the junction differs, possibly owing to a read error. The chain couples TRBV5-1 to TRBJ2-5; 14 bases are shared with TRBD2. The J call is in doubt because the DNA end fits TRBJ2-7 better. The length of the CDR3 is 15 residues. In germline, CDR1 is SGHRS, CDR2 YFSETQ. The CDR3 DNA follows: TGCGTCAGCAGCTGGACTAGCGGGGGGACCTACGAGCAGTACTTC. Its translation is CVSSWTSGGTYEQYF.

This clonotype was observed once. The CDR3 loop is CASSARTGAETQYF. In DNA form, the CDR3 reads TGTGCCAGCAGCGCAAGGACAGGGGCAGAGACCCAGTACTTC. The V call is TRBV9, the J call TRBJ2-5, with 9 bases lining up with TRBD1. Germline V gene sequence: CDR1 SGDLS, CDR2 YYNGEE. The CDR3 is 14 amino acids. Trimming took 3 bases from V and 4 from J; bases not matched to a gene: 4.

This clonotype was counted between two and nine times. The V and J genes are TRBV24-1 and TRBJ2-2, with no clear D. Germline CDR1 is KGHDR and CDR2 is SFDVKD. The CDR3 contains 14 residues. V dropped 3 bases and J dropped 1 base, with 5 bases sitting between them. The CDR3 loop is CATSDPWNTGELFF. The CDR3 DNA sequence: TGTGCCACCAGTGATCCCTGGAACACCGGGGAGCTGTTTTTT.

This clonotype was recorded a few times. The chain recombines TRBV14 with TRBJ2-1, with D perhaps matching TRBD1 or TRBD2 (6 bases each). The CDR3 is 14 amino acids. V was cut by 0 bases and J by 8 bases, with 11 bases left in between. The germline gives CDR1 SGHDN, CDR2 FVKESK. Here the CDR3 reads CASSQEIRGDEQFF. In DNA form, the CDR3 reads TGTGCCAGCAGCCAAGAAATAAGGGGGGATGAGCAGTTCTTC.

Concerning this clonotype itself: Given a much more abundant clone one base away, this may be a read error. V usage is TRBV7-2 and J usage is TRBJ2-1; D is ambiguous. Germline lookup yields CDR1 SGHTA and CDR2 FQGNSA. The germline V and J ends were trimmed by 4 bases and 12 bases, with 10 bases remaining between them. This CDR3 is 11 amino acids long. CDR3 protein: CASSSVSGQFF. CDR3 nucleotides: TGTGCCAGCAGCTCAGTGTCTGGGCAGTTCTTC. Combining the CDR3 with reference TRBV7-2 and TRBJ2-1 gives the whole variable domain GAGVSQSPSNKVTEKGKDVELRCDPISGHTALYWYRQSLGQGLEFLIYFQGNSAPDKSGLPSDRFSAERTGGSVSTLTIQRTQQEDSAVYLCASSSVSGQFFGPGTRLTVL.

This clonotype was recorded a few times. The chain is built from TRBV10-1 and TRBJ2-7, with D possibly matching TRBD2 (6 bases). This CDR3 spans 14 amino acids. In germline, CDR1 is WNHNN, CDR2 SYGVQD (reference sequence). V shed 1 base and J shed 5 bases, with 12 bases lying between them. CDR3 DNA: TGCGCCAGCAGTGAGTATGGTACTAGCCACGAGCAGTACTTC. Translation: CASSEYGTSHEQYF.

This clonotype showed up just a few times. CDR3 DNA: TGTGCCAGCAGCCAAGAAGGAGCGGGGTACTACGAGCAGTACTTC. Its protein product is CASSQEGAGYYEQYF. The chain employs TRBV4-2 and TRBJ2-7; 7 nucleotides agree with TRBD2. The germline gives CDR1 LGHNA, CDR2 YNFKEQ. The CDR3 consists of 15 residues. V dropped 0 bases and J dropped 3; count of bases not matched to a gene: 5.

There are a few counts of this clonotype. The chain is built from TRBV12-3 or TRBV12-4 and TRBJ2-7; 9 bases align to TRBD1. After removal of 3 bases from V and 3 bases from J, the junction contained 9 bases not matched to a gene. CDR3 length equals 16 residues. The CDR3 sequence: CASSFGGPGQGYEQYF. CDR3 coding DNA: TGTGCCAGCAGTTTTGGGGGCCCGGGACAGGGCTACGAGCAGTACTTC.

This clonotype was found many times. The rearrangement joins TRBV7-9 to TRBJ2-5; D may be TRBD1 (6 bases). From germline, CDR1 is SEHNR and CDR2 FQNEAQ (reference sequence). The CDR3 is 16 residues long. With 1 base removed from V and 5 bases from J, the gap between germline ends came to 17 bases. The CDR3 nucleotides are TGTGCCAGCAGCTTAGTGCTGACAGGACCTCTGGAGACCCAGTACTTC. Encoded protein: CASSLVLTGPLETQYF.

This clonotype was detected once. This rearrangement joins TRBV10-3 to TRBJ2-5, with D possibly being TRBD2 (5 bases). Trimming removed 0 bases from V and 2 bases from J, with 13 bases in between. Per germline, CDR1 ENHRY and CDR2 SYGVKD. This CDR3 is built from 16 residues. The CDR3 loop reads CAISESLARGQETQYF. The DNA of the CDR3 is TGTGCCATCAGTGAGTCGTTGGCCCGGGGTCAAGAGACCCAGTACTTC.

V is TRBV7-2 and J is TRBJ1-6; D unclear. V was shortened by 2 bases and J by 14 bases, with 13 bases between the two germline ends. This CDR3 comprises 13 residues. In germline, CDR1 is SGHTA, CDR2 FQGNSA. CDR3 DNA sequence: TGTGCCAGCAGCTTAACTCCGCCCTCGACCCTCCACTTT. It is translated as CASSLTPPSTLHF.

J is TRBJ2-5 and V is TRBV3-1; TRBD1 or TRBD2 may be the D gene (7 bases each). The better agreement between TRBJ2-7 and the DNA end casts doubt on the J call. CDR1 is LGHDT and CDR2 is YNNKEL in the germline V gene (reference sequence). The CDR3 contains 14 residues. DNA for the CDR3: TGTGCCAGCAGCCGGCAGGGGGGGCCTGACGAGCAGTACTTC. It is translated as CASSRQGGPDEQYF.